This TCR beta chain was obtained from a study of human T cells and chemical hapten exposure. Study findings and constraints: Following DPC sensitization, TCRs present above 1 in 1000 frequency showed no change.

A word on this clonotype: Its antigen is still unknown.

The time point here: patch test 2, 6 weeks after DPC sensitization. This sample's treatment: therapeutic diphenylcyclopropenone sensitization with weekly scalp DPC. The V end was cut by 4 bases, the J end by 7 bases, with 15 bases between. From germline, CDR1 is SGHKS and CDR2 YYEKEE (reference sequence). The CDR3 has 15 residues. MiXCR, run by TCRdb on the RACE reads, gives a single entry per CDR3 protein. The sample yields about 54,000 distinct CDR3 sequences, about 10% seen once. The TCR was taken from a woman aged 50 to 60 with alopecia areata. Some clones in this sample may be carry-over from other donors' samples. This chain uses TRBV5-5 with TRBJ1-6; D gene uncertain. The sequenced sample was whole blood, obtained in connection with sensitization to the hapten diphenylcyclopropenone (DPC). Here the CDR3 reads CASSRATTRNSPLHF. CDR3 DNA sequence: TGTGCCAGCAGCCGCGCAACGACACGCAATTCACCCCTCCACTTT. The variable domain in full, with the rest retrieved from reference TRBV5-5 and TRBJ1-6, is DAGVTQSPTHLIKTRGQQVTLRCSPISGHKSVSWYQQVLGQGPQFIFQYYEKEERGRGNFPDRFSARQFPNYSSELNVNALLLGDSALYLCASSRATTRNSPLHFGNGTRLTVT.